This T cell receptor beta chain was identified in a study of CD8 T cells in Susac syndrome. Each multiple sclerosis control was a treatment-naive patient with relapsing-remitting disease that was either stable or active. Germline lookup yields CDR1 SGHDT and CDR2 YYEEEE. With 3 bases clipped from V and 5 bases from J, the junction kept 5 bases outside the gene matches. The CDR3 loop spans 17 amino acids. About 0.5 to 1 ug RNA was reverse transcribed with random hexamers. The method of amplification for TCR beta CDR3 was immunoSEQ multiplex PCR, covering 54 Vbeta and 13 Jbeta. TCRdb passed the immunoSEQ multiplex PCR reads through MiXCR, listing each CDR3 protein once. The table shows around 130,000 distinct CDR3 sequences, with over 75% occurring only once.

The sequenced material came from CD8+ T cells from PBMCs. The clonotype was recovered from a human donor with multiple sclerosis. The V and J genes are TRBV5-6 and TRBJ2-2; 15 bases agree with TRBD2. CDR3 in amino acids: CASSWGLAGGHTGELFF. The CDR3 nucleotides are TGTGCCAGCAGCTGGGGACTAGCGGGAGGTCATACCGGGGAGCTGTTTTTT. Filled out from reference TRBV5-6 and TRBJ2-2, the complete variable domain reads DAGVTQSPTHLIKTRGQQVTLRCSPKSGHDTVSWYQQALGQGPQFIFQYYEEEERQRGNFPDRFSGHQFPNYSSELNVNALLLGDSALYLCASSWGLAGGHTGELFFGEGSRLTVL.